This T cell receptor (beta chain) was captured by sequencing in a study of blood T cell repertoires in COVID-19. Study in general: Italy, Spain and the United States were the sources of the convalescent and acute COVID-19 samples.

The CDR3 covers 16 residues. Germline lookup yields CDR1 KGHDR and CDR2 SFDVKD. Trimming took off 0 bases at V and 6 bases at J, with 14 bases between the two ends. Authors' analysis steps: Scientists estimated how many nucleated cells there were by amplifying reference gene primers. Profiling relied on immunoSEQ multiplex PCR, and the TCRdb table lists in-frame clones only, not all of them. That table supplies the V and J calls and clone size; D and trimming were determined from the DNA. This table holds about 42,000 clones, almost 90% found once. The sequencing sample was made of peripheral blood. This chain joins TRBV24-1 and TRBJ2-1; possible D gene TRBD2, 5 bases. The source is a man between 50 and 59 years old with active COVID-19. The CDR3 DNA reads as TGTGCCACCAGTGATTTGCCTAGCCGGGGATCCAATGAGCAGTTCTTC. Amino acid sequence: CATSDLPSRGSNEQFF.